These 27 T cell receptor beta chains share one sample of origin, sequenced in a study of PD-L1 blockade in urothelial cancer. TCRdb's copy holds only in-frame clones and misses some; the assay was immunoSEQ multiplex PCR. This sample has about 100,000 clones, with under 85% found just once. Material: PBMCs, obtained around atezolizumab (anti-PD-L1) treatment. These receptors were obtained from a man between 50 and 59 years old with urothelial cancer.

The chain couples TRBV19 to TRBJ1-1, with 8 bases identical to TRBD1. CDR1 LNHDA and CDR2 SQIVND come from the germline V gene (reference sequence). The V segment lost 4 bases and the J segment 4 bases; nucleotides outside the gene matches: 2. The CDR3 is made up of 13 amino acids. The CDR3 DNA is TGTGCCAGTAGTAGCAGGGGGCGCACTGAAGCTTTCTTT. Its protein product is CASSSRGRTEAFF.

V is TRBV5-1 and J is TRBJ2-2; 7 nucleotides align to TRBD2. CDR1 is SGHRS and CDR2 is YFSETQ in the germline V gene. CDR3 size: 14 residues. Germline trimming cut 4 bases from V and 5 bases from J; bases unmatched to any gene: 5. The CDR3 DNA is TGCGCCAGCAGCGCGGGAGTTGCGACCGGGGAGCTGTTTTTT. This sequence encodes CASSAGVATGELFF.

Worth noting for this clone: Other DNA sequences within the sample encode an identical CDR3. V gene TRBV5-1 combines with J gene TRBJ2-7, with TRBD2 identical over 7 bases. Germline-derived CDR1 and CDR2 are SGHRS and YFSETQ. The CDR3 sequence is 14 residues long. V lost 4 bases to trimming and J lost 2 bases; unmatched junction nucleotides: 6. The CDR3 loop is CASSPGGGTYEQYF. CDR3 sequence (DNA): TGCGCCAGCAGCCCCGGCGGGGGAACCTACGAGCAGTACTTC.

The chain uses TRBV7-8 and TRBJ2-5, with D tentatively TRBD2 (6 bases). The CDR3 length is 14 residues. Germline V gene sequence: CDR1 SGHVS, CDR2 FQNEAQ. Trimming left V 8 bases short and J 2 bases short, with 15 bases between. The CDR3 nucleotides are TGTGCCAGCTCGAAGGGCGGGAAACAAGAGACCCAGTACTTC. Translated: CASSKGGKQETQYF. The full variable domain, with the rest looked up from reference TRBV7-8 and TRBJ2-5, is GAGVSQSPRYKVAKRGQDVALRCDPISGHVSLFWYQQALGQGPEFLTYFQNEAQLDKSGLPSDRFFAERPEGSVSTLKIQRTQQEDSAVYLCASSKGGKQETQYFGPGTRLLVL.

This sequence joins TRBV19 and TRBJ2-3; 12 bases line up with TRBD2. Germline CDR1 LNHDA, CDR2 SQIVND (reference sequence). Trimming cost V 3 bases and J 3 bases; bases outside gene matches: 4. The CDR3 has 16 amino acids. The CDR3, as DNA: TGTGCCAGTAGTATGGATCTAGCGGGAGGGACAGATACGCAGTATTTT. It yields the protein CASSMDLAGGTDTQYF.

V usage is TRBV27 and J usage is TRBJ2-7, with 7 bases aligning to TRBD2. J lost 6 bases, V lost 1 base, and 9 bases had no gene match. Germline CDR1 and CDR2: MNHEY and SMNVEV (reference sequence). The CDR3 runs to 15 residues. CDR3 sequence: CASSLWGLIPTEQYF. The CDR3 nucleotides read TGTGCCAGCAGTTTATGGGGACTAATACCCACCGAGCAGTACTTC.

This chain links TRBV7-9 with TRBJ2-4, with D possibly matching TRBD1 (6 bases). The CDR3 loop spans 16 amino acids. The germline V gene encodes CDR1 SEHNR and CDR2 FQNEAQ (reference sequence). V was shortened by 4 bases and J by 1 base, with 14 bases between the two germline ends. The CDR3 coding sequence is TGTGCCAGCAGCTCTCAGGGGAGTTGGGCCAAAAACATTCAGTACTTC. Protein: CASSSQGSWAKNIQYF.

This chain connects TRBV5-4 to TRBJ1-2; no reliable D call. Trimming removed 0 bases at V and 4 bases at J, with 10 bases between. CDR1 and CDR2 from the germline V gene are SGHNT and YYREEE (reference sequence). The CDR3 length is 14 residues. CDR3 DNA sequence: TGTGCCAGCAGCTTGGAGCTGGACTCCTATGGCTACACCTTC. Amino acid sequence: CASSLELDSYGYTF.

This chain links TRBV7-6 with TRBJ2-1; D perhaps matches TRBD1 (6 bases). Per germline, CDR1 SGHVS and CDR2 FNYEAQ. This CDR3 region has 16 residues. The ends were cut back, 1 base at V and 4 bases at J, with 14 bases in the middle. As DNA, the CDR3 is TGTGCCAGCAGCTTAGTAATGGGGACAAAATACAATGAGCAGTTCTTC. Amino acid sequence: CASSLVMGTKYNEQFF.

This clone occurred once. This CDR3 reads CAWSKQGYGYTF. CDR3 in DNA: TGTGCCTGGAGTAAACAGGGATATGGCTACACCTTC. V gene TRBV30 combines with J gene TRBJ1-2, with a tentative D call TRBD1 (6 bases). Germline V gene lookup returns CDR1 GTSNPN and CDR2 SVGIG (reference sequence). The ends were cut back, 2 bases at V and 5 bases at J, with 9 bases in the middle. This CDR3 comprises 12 residues.

The rearrangement links TRBV11-3 to TRBJ2-3; D not certain. Germline CDR1 is SGHNT and CDR2 is YENEEA. V lost 1 base and J lost 6, with 11 bases in between. CDR3 length equals 14 residues. The CDR3 sequence: CASSLGASKDTQYF. The DNA for the CDR3 is TGTGCCAGCAGCTTAGGCGCTAGTAAGGATACGCAGTATTTT.

The rearrangement links TRBV11-2 to TRBJ1-2; D not certain. CDR3 length: 14 amino acids. Trimming stripped 1 base from V and 1 base from J, with 7 bases between. CDR1 is SGHAT and CDR2 is FQNNGV in the germline V gene. CDR3: CASSLGQRNYGYTF. Here the CDR3 DNA reads TGTGCCAGCAGCTTAGGGCAGCGTAACTATGGCTACACCTTC.

The chain has TRBV9 and TRBJ2-5, with D possibly matching TRBD2 (6 bases). Germline V gene lookup returns CDR1 SGDLS and CDR2 YYNGEE. V lost 4 bases and J 5 bases, leaving 15 bases between the germline ends. The CDR3 is 14 amino acids. The CDR3 region has the DNA TGTGCCAGCAGCATAGGGACTTACGGGGAGACCCAGTACTTC. Protein product: CASSIGTYGETQYF.

This chain uses TRBV7-9 with TRBJ2-5, with 9 bases identical to TRBD1. There are 14 residues in the CDR3. J lost 5 bases, V lost 7 bases, and 8 bases had no gene match. Germline V gene sequence: CDR1 SEHNR, CDR2 FQNEAQ (reference sequence). Written as DNA, the CDR3 is TGTGCCAGCATGTGGACAGGGGTTGGGGAGACCCAGTACTTC. Protein sequence: CASMWTGVGETQYF.

Written as DNA, the CDR3 is TGTGCCAGTAGTATAACGGGCCCCAGGGAAGCCAATCAGCCCCAGCATTTT. Protein: CASSITGPREANQPQHF. This chain uses TRBV19 with TRBJ1-5, with D maybe TRBD1 (5 bases). The CDR3 has 17 amino acids. Germline values: CDR1 LNHDA, CDR2 SQIVND (reference sequence). V shed 2 bases and J shed 3 bases, with 17 bases lying between them.

This chain uses TRBV7-9 with TRBJ2-7, with 9 nucleotides matching TRBD1. CDR1 SEHNR and CDR2 FQNEAQ come from the germline V gene (reference sequence). This CDR3 is 15 amino acids long. With V trimmed by 5 bases and J by 4 bases, 9 bases remained unmatched. The CDR3 is CASSPGQGESYEQYF. The CDR3 nucleotides are TGTGCCAGCAGCCCGGGACAGGGCGAATCGTACGAGCAGTACTTC.

V usage is TRBV4-1 and J usage is TRBJ2-2; perhaps TRBD2 as D (5 bases). Germline V gene lookup returns CDR1 MGHRA and CDR2 YSYEKL. This CDR3 contains 15 residues. V lost 0 bases and J lost 5, with 10 bases in between. The CDR3 is CASSQDLLATGELFF. In DNA, the CDR3 is TGCGCCAGCAGCCAAGATTTGCTAGCTACCGGGGAGCTGTTTTTT.

The chain combines TRBV28 with TRBJ1-1, with D unresolved. The CDR3 consists of 14 residues. V gave up 2 bases and J gave up 4 bases, with 11 bases separating them. CDR1 MDHEN and CDR2 SYDVKM come from the germline V gene. CDR3 in DNA: TGTGCCAGCAGTTTAAGCCCTCGAGTCACTGAAGCTTTCTTT. This codes for CASSLSPRVTEAFF.

V and J are TRBV19 and TRBJ1-1, with D unresolved. The CDR3 is 13 residues long. CDR1 is LNHDA and CDR2 is SQIVND in the germline V gene (reference sequence). V was trimmed by 7 bases and J by 1 base, leaving 10 bases between them. The CDR3 loop is CASKITENTEAFF. CDR3 DNA sequence: TGTGCCAGTAAGATAACAGAGAACACTGAAGCTTTCTTT.

The rearrangement links TRBV7-2 to TRBJ2-7, with 8 nucleotides matching TRBD2. The trim removed 4 bases at V and 2 bases at J, leaving 10 bases unmatched. The CDR3 is made up of 16 amino acids. CDR1 and CDR2 (germline): SGHTA, FQGNSA. This chain's CDR3 is CASSSQTSGVAYEQYF. CDR3 DNA: TGTGCCAGCAGCTCCCAAACTAGCGGCGTTGCCTACGAGCAGTACTTC.

The chain combines TRBV9 with TRBJ2-1; D perhaps matches TRBD2 (6 bases). With 3 bases removed from V and 3 bases from J, the gap between germline ends came to 16 bases. The germline CDR1 and CDR2 sequences are SGDLS and YYNGEE. The CDR3 runs 16 residues. CDR3 DNA: TGTGCCAGCAGCGGCGTAGCGGATCAGGACTACAATGAGCAGTTCTTC. Residues: CASSGVADQDYNEQFF.

This chain joins TRBV6-6 and TRBJ1-1, with D uncertain. The germline V gene encodes CDR1 MNHNY and CDR2 SVGAGI (reference sequence). CDR3 length: 13 amino acids. V was clipped by 10 bases and J by 2 bases, with 14 bases between them. The CDR3 DNA is TGTGCCACCTCCCGGGTTCCAAACACTGAAGCTTTCTTT. The encoded protein is CATSRVPNTEAFF.

In its sample, this clone was seen once. The chain links TRBV10-3 to TRBJ2-1, with TRBD1 as a possible D gene (5 bases). Trimming shortened V by 3 bases and J by 10 bases, and 19 bases separated the two germline ends. The CDR3 spans 15 residues. Germline lookup yields CDR1 ENHRY and CDR2 SYGVKD. The CDR3 sequence is CAISDPGLGAGEQFF. The CDR3 DNA reads TGTGCCATCAGTGACCCCGGGCTAGGGGCTGGGGAGCAGTTCTTC.

This chain joins TRBV5-6 and TRBJ1-1; TRBD1 agrees at 7 bases. V shed 1 base and J 5 bases; nucleotides not matched to a gene: 8. The CDR3 contains 15 residues. Germline loops: CDR1 SGHDT, CDR2 YYEEEE. This CDR3 is CASSLTYRGGTEAFF. Written as DNA, the CDR3 is TGTGCCAGCAGCTTGACGTACAGGGGAGGAACTGAAGCTTTCTTT.

The chain couples TRBV28 to TRBJ1-3, with D unresolved. V lost 5 bases and J 0 bases, leaving 14 bases between the germline ends. Germline V CDR1 and CDR2: MDHEN, SYDVKM. The CDR3 runs 16 residues. The CDR3 DNA reads as TGTGCCAGCAGTGGTTACAGATTTCACTCTGGAAACACCATATATTTT. Translating it yields CASSGYRFHSGNTIYF. The variable domain in full, with the rest retrieved from reference TRBV28 and TRBJ1-3, is DVKVTQSSRYLVKRTGEKVFLECVQDMDHENMFWYRQDPGLGLRLIYFSYDVKMKEKGDIPEGYSVSREKKERFSLILESASTNQTSMYLCASSGYRFHSGNTIYFGEGSWLTVV.

This sequence joins TRBV13 and TRBJ2-3; D ambiguous. V was shortened by 7 bases and J by 2 bases, with 10 bases between the two germline ends. CDR3 size: 13 residues. The germline gives CDR1 PRHDT, CDR2 FYEKMQ (reference sequence). The CDR3 region has the DNA TGTGCCAGCACTCGTGACTTCACAGATACGCAGTATTTT. This encodes CASTRDFTDTQYF.

The rearrangement uses TRBV5-1 and TRBJ2-3; the match to TRBD1 covers 7 bases. Germline loops: CDR1 SGHRS, CDR2 YFSETQ. V lost 4 bases to trimming and J lost 0 bases; unmatched junction nucleotides: 8. The CDR3 extends over 16 amino acids. In DNA form, the CDR3 reads TGCGCCAGCAGCATCGGGACAGCCTTAAGCACAGATACGCAGTATTTT. It is translated as CASSIGTALSTDTQYF.